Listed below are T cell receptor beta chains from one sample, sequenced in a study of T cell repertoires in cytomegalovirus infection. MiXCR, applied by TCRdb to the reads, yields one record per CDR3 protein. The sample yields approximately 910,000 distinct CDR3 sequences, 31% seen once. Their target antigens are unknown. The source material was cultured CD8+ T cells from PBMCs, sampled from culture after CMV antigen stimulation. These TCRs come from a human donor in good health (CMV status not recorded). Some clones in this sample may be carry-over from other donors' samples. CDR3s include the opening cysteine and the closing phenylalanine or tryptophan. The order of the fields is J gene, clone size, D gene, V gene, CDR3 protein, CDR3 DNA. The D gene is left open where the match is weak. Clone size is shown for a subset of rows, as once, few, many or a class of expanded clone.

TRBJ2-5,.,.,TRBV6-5,CATVAGEETQYF,TGTGCCACCGTCGCAGGAGAAGAGACCCAGTACTTC
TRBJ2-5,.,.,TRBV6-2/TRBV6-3,CASSYPVQETQYF,TGTGCCAGCAGTTACCCGGTCCAAGAGACCCAGTACTTC
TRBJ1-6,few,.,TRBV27,CASSLHRVGNSPLHF,TGTGCCAGCAGTTTACACAGGGTGGGAAATTCACCCCTCCACTTT
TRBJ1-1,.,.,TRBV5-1,CASSFGQLNTGAFF,TGCGCCAGCAGCTTTGGGCAATTGAACACTGGAGCTTTCTTT
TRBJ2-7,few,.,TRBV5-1,CASSGTDTSTYEQYF,TGCGCCAGCAGCGGTACGGACACATCAACCTACGAGCAGTACTTC
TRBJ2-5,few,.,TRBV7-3,CASSTGLAHQETQYF,TGTGCCAGCAGCACTGGGTTAGCCCACCAAGAGACCCAGTACTTC
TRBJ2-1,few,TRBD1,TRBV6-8,CASSTTGTGVFNEQFF,TGTGCCAGCAGTACGACCGGGACAGGGGTTTTCAATGAGCAGTTCTTC
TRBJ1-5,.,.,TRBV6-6,CASSFTGRISNQPQHF,TGTGCCAGCAGCTTTACGGGCAGAATTAGCAATCAGCCCCAGCATTTT
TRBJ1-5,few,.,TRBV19,CASSPEWYSNQPQHF,TGTGCCAGTAGTCCGGAGTGGTATAGCAATCAGCCCCAGCATTTT
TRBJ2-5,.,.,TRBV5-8,CASSYGSTFRAQETQYF,TGTGCCAGCAGCTATGGCAGTACATTTAGAGCCCAAGAGACCCAGTACTTC